A selection of T cell receptor beta chains follows, all from one sample in a study of T cell repertoires in cytomegalovirus infection. TCRdb used MiXCR to reprocess the reads, holding one entry per CDR3 protein. The table records about 140,000 distinct CDR3 sequences, approximately 5.9% of them present only once. The sequenced sample consisted of PBMCs. The receptors were sampled from a human donor in good health (CMV status not recorded). Some clones in this sample may be carry-over from other donors' samples. CDR3s include the opening cysteine and the closing phenylalanine or tryptophan. A D gene is named only where the DNA matches it firmly. Rows may omit the clone size; those that give it use once, few, many or a size class.

CDR3 DNA: TGTGCCAGCAGTCCCCAGGGTCCGGAGACCCAGTACTTC
CDR3 protein: CASSPQGPETQYF
D gene: -
CDR3 length: 13
clone size: many
J gene: TRBJ2-5
V gene: TRBV7-9

CDR3 DNA: TGTGCCAGCAGTGACACCTCGAGAGGTACTGAAGCTTTCTTT
CDR3 protein: CASSDTSRGTEAFF
D gene: -
CDR3 length: 14
clone size: many
J gene: TRBJ1-1
V gene: TRBV6-4

CDR3 DNA: TGTGCCAGCAGTTTACAGGGGTTGGAGGGCTACACCTTC
CDR3 protein: CASSLQGLEGYTF
D gene: -
CDR3 length: 13
clone size: -
J gene: TRBJ1-2
V gene: TRBV27

CDR3 DNA: TGTGCCAGCAGCGAACTAGATAGCGGGGGGGCGGGAGAGACCCAGTACTTC
CDR3 protein: CASSELDSGGAGETQYF
D gene: TRBD2
CDR3 length: 17
clone size: few
J gene: TRBJ2-5
V gene: TRBV28

CDR3 DNA: TGTGCCAGCAGCTTAGAACTAGCGGGGATCACAGATACGCAGTATTTT
CDR3 protein: CASSLELAGITDTQYF
D gene: TRBD2
CDR3 length: 16
clone size: many
J gene: TRBJ2-3
V gene: TRBV7-9

CDR3 DNA: TGCAGCGTTGAGACACCCCGGGACTATGGCTACACCTTC
CDR3 protein: CSVETPRDYGYTF
D gene: -
CDR3 length: 13
clone size: -
J gene: TRBJ1-2
V gene: TRBV29-1

CDR3 DNA: TGTGCCAGCAGCGTAGCGGCCGGGAATCAGCCCCAGCATTTT
CDR3 protein: CASSVAAGNQPQHF
D gene: -
CDR3 length: 14
clone size: few
J gene: TRBJ1-5
V gene: TRBV9

CDR3 DNA: TGTGCCAGCAGCTTAAGCGGAGCGGTTGGCGAGCAGTTCTTC
CDR3 protein: CASSLSGAVGEQFF
D gene: -
CDR3 length: 14
clone size: many
J gene: TRBJ2-1
V gene: TRBV7-2

CDR3 DNA: TGTGCCAGCAGCTTAATGGGGTATAGCAATCAGCCCCAGCATTTT
CDR3 protein: CASSLMGYSNQPQHF
D gene: -
CDR3 length: 15
clone size: many
J gene: TRBJ1-5
V gene: TRBV7-2

CDR3 DNA: TGTGCCATCCAGGGACACAGCGGACTCCAAGAGACCCAGTACTTC
CDR3 protein: CAIQGHSGLQETQYF
D gene: -
CDR3 length: 15
clone size: many
J gene: TRBJ2-5
V gene: TRBV28

CDR3 DNA: TGTGCCAGCACCCTGGGACATCCGAACACTGAAGCTTTCTTT
CDR3 protein: CASTLGHPNTEAFF
D gene: -
CDR3 length: 14
clone size: many
J gene: TRBJ1-1
V gene: TRBV12-3/TRBV12-4

CDR3 DNA: TGTGCCAGCAGACCCTCGGGGGTTGGCAATCAGCCCCAGCATTTT
CDR3 protein: CASRPSGVGNQPQHF
D gene: -
CDR3 length: 15
clone size: few
J gene: TRBJ1-5
V gene: TRBV28

CDR3 DNA: TGTGCCAGCAGCTTAGCGCGACTAGCGGGGGCGGGAGAGACCCAGTACTTC
CDR3 protein: CASSLARLAGAGETQYF
D gene: TRBD2
CDR3 length: 17
clone size: many
J gene: TRBJ2-5
V gene: TRBV7-9

CDR3 DNA: TGTGCCAGCAGCGCAGCTAGCGGGTCCCCCTACGAGCAGTACTTC
CDR3 protein: CASSAASGSPYEQYF
D gene: TRBD2
CDR3 length: 15
clone size: many
J gene: TRBJ2-7
V gene: TRBV7-2

CDR3 DNA: TGTGCCAGCAGCTTTAGTACCGGGACCGCCTATGGCTACACCTTC
CDR3 protein: CASSFSTGTAYGYTF
D gene: -
CDR3 length: 15
clone size: many
J gene: TRBJ1-2
V gene: TRBV7-2

CDR3 DNA: TGCGCCAGCAGCGCCTCTAGCGGGGGGGCCCCCGGGGAGCTGTTTTTT
CDR3 protein: CASSASSGGAPGELFF
D gene: TRBD2
CDR3 length: 16
clone size: many
J gene: TRBJ2-2
V gene: TRBV5-1

CDR3 DNA: TGCGCCAGCAGCTTGAACGGAATGGGGTACAATGAGCAGTTCTTC
CDR3 protein: CASSLNGMGYNEQFF
D gene: -
CDR3 length: 15
clone size: many
J gene: TRBJ2-1
V gene: TRBV5-1

CDR3 DNA: TGCGCCAGCAGTCAATCCGCCGGCGTGTCCTCCGAGCAGTACTTC
CDR3 protein: CASSQSAGVSSEQYF
D gene: -
CDR3 length: 15
clone size: -
J gene: TRBJ2-7
V gene: TRBV23-1

CDR3 DNA: TGCAGCGTAAGACAGGGTATGGCTGAAGCTTTCTTT
CDR3 protein: CSVRQGMAEAFF
D gene: TRBD1
CDR3 length: 12
clone size: few
J gene: TRBJ1-1
V gene: TRBV29-1

CDR3 DNA: TGTGCCTGGAGTCCAGGCACAGGGGCTGGAAACACCATATATTTT
CDR3 protein: CAWSPGTGAGNTIYF
D gene: TRBD1
CDR3 length: 15
clone size: -
J gene: TRBJ1-3
V gene: TRBV30

CDR3 DNA: TGTGCCAGCAGTTTCCACACCAAAGAGACCCAGTACTTC
CDR3 protein: CASSFHTKETQYF
D gene: -
CDR3 length: 13
clone size: many
J gene: TRBJ2-5
V gene: TRBV12-3/TRBV12-4

CDR3 DNA: TGTGCCAGCAGCTCGGGACTAGCGGGGACCTACGAGCAGTACTTC
CDR3 protein: CASSSGLAGTYEQYF
D gene: TRBD2
CDR3 length: 15
clone size: many
J gene: TRBJ2-7
V gene: TRBV7-2

CDR3 DNA: TGTGCCAGCAGTTTTCTTAACATCAACACTGAAGCTTTCTTT
CDR3 protein: CASSFLNINTEAFF
D gene: -
CDR3 length: 14
clone size: many
J gene: TRBJ1-1
V gene: TRBV28

CDR3 DNA: TGTGCCAGCAGCTTAAGTAGTAATTCACCCCTCCACTTT
CDR3 protein: CASSLSSNSPLHF
D gene: -
CDR3 length: 13
clone size: many
J gene: TRBJ1-6
V gene: TRBV7-3

CDR3 DNA: TGCAGCGTTGTCCCTACCGGGACAGGGGTTAATCGGGCCGAGCAGTACTTC
CDR3 protein: CSVVPTGTGVNRAEQYF
D gene: TRBD1
CDR3 length: 17
clone size: -
J gene: TRBJ2-7
V gene: TRBV29-1

CDR3 DNA: TGTGCCAGCAGCGTCAACCAAGAGACCCAGTACTTC
CDR3 protein: CASSVNQETQYF
D gene: -
CDR3 length: 12
clone size: few
J gene: TRBJ2-5
V gene: TRBV7-9

CDR3 DNA: TGTGCCAGCAGTCCCACCAGCGGGGGTGGCACAGATACGCAGTATTTT
CDR3 protein: CASSPTSGGGTDTQYF
D gene: TRBD2
CDR3 length: 16
clone size: few
J gene: TRBJ2-3
V gene: TRBV6-4

CDR3 DNA: TGTGCCAGCAGCCCCAGCCCGGCCGGAAACACCATATATTTT
CDR3 protein: CASSPSPAGNTIYF
D gene: -
CDR3 length: 14
clone size: many
J gene: TRBJ1-3
V gene: TRBV7-2

CDR3 DNA: TGTGCCAGCAGCCGCGGGGCAGGATCCCAGACCCAGTACTTC
CDR3 protein: CASSRGAGSQTQYF
D gene: -
CDR3 length: 14
clone size: many
J gene: TRBJ2-5
V gene: TRBV7-6

CDR3 DNA: TGTGCCAGCAGCTTCCGGGACTTATACGAGCAGTACTTC
CDR3 protein: CASSFRDLYEQYF
D gene: -
CDR3 length: 13
clone size: many
J gene: TRBJ2-7
V gene: TRBV7-8

CDR3 DNA: TGCAGCGTTGAATCAGGCAACTCCTACGAGCAGTACTTC
CDR3 protein: CSVESGNSYEQYF
D gene: -
CDR3 length: 13
clone size: few
J gene: TRBJ2-7
V gene: TRBV29-1

CDR3 DNA: TGTGCTAGTGGTTTGATCGACGGCGGGTCCACCGGGGAGCTGTTTTTT
CDR3 protein: CASGLIDGGSTGELFF
D gene: -
CDR3 length: 16
clone size: few
J gene: TRBJ2-2
V gene: TRBV12-5

CDR3 DNA: TGTGCCAGCAGCGCCGGACAGGGCGGTTTGTACACCGGGGAGCTGTTTTTT
CDR3 protein: CASSAGQGGLYTGELFF
D gene: TRBD1
CDR3 length: 17
clone size: many
J gene: TRBJ2-2
V gene: TRBV12-3/TRBV12-4

CDR3 DNA: TGCAGTGCTAGGCGGGGCGACCCCGAGGCAGATACGCAGTATTTT
CDR3 protein: CSARRGDPEADTQYF
D gene: -
CDR3 length: 15
clone size: many
J gene: TRBJ2-3
V gene: TRBV20-1

CDR3 DNA: TGCAGTGAATCAGTACTAGCGGGGTTCAACAATGAGCAGTTCTTC
CDR3 protein: CSESVLAGFNNEQFF
D gene: TRBD2
CDR3 length: 15
clone size: many
J gene: TRBJ2-1
V gene: TRBV20-1

CDR3 DNA: TGCAGCGTTGACGCCAGGAATAACTATGGCTACACCTTC
CDR3 protein: CSVDARNNYGYTF
D gene: -
CDR3 length: 13
clone size: many
J gene: TRBJ1-2
V gene: TRBV29-1

CDR3 DNA: TGTGCCAGCAGCTTCGCGGACAGGGTCGGTCAGCCCCAGCATTTT
CDR3 protein: CASSFADRVGQPQHF
D gene: TRBD1
CDR3 length: 15
clone size: many
J gene: TRBJ1-5
V gene: TRBV7-4

CDR3 DNA: TGTGCCAGCAGCTTGGGGACTAGCACAGATACGCAGTATTTT
CDR3 protein: CASSLGTSTDTQYF
D gene: -
CDR3 length: 14
clone size: many
J gene: TRBJ2-3
V gene: TRBV7-2

CDR3 DNA: TGTGCCAGCAGCTCCTCGGGGGATCACAATGAAAAACTGTTTTTT
CDR3 protein: CASSSSGDHNEKLFF
D gene: -
CDR3 length: 15
clone size: many
J gene: TRBJ1-4
V gene: TRBV7-2

CDR3 DNA: TGTGCCAGTCGAGGGTCTGGAAACACCATATATTTT
CDR3 protein: CASRGSGNTIYF
D gene: -
CDR3 length: 12
clone size: many
J gene: TRBJ1-3
V gene: TRBV19